This T cell receptor (beta chain) was recovered during a study of T cell clonotyping in hematopoietic cell transplantation. Overall study results and limits: CD4 and CD8 repertoire contributions could not be separated without sorting. At the given depth, recipient repertoires were over 95% de novo clonotypes.

A word on this clone: The antigen remains unidentified.

Recipient blood drawn about 28 days pretransplant and days 30, 100, 180 after. V trimming: 6 bases; J trimming: 4 bases; junction bases outside the gene matches: 7. CDR1 and CDR2 (germline): MNHEY, SVGAGI. The CDR3 runs to 14 residues. TCRdb's copy holds only in-frame clones and misses some; the assay was immunoSEQ multiplex PCR. The sample carries roughly 13,000 clones, approximately 93% recorded once. The gene calls are TRBV6-5 and TRBJ1-2; 8 nucleotides match TRBD1. Sequences were derived from PBMCs, sampled 30 days after allogeneic stem cell transplant. The receptor was derived from a male patient aged 55 to 69 who had an allogeneic stem cell transplant from an unrelated donor, so the T cells may come from the graft donor. Some clones in this sample may be carry-over from other donors' samples. This CDR3 reads CASRRSDRGYGYTF. Here the CDR3 DNA reads TGTGCCAGCAGGCGAAGCGACAGGGGCTATGGCTACACCTTC.